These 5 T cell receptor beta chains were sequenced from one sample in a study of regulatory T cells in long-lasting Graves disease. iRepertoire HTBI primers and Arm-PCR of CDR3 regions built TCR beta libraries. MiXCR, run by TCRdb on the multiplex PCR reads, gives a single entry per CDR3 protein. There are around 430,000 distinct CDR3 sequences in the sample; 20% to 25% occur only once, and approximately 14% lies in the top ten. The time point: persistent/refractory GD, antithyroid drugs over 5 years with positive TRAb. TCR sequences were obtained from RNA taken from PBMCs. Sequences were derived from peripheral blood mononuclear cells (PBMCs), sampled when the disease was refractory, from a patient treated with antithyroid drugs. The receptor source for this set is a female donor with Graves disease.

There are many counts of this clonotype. The CDR3 DNA sequence: TGTGCCAGCACCACTCGGGGGTCCTCGGGCGAGCAGTACTTC. This sequence encodes CASTTRGSSGEQYF. The V gene is TRBV12-3 or TRBV12-4, the J gene TRBJ2-7, with D possibly being TRBD2 (6 bases). This CDR3 is built from 14 residues. Between the trimmed V and J ends, which lost 7 bases and 6 bases, there was a span of 19 bases.

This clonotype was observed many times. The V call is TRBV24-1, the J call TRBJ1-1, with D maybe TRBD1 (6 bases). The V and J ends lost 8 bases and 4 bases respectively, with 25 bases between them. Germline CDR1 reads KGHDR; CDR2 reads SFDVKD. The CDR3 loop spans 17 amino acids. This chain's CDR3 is CATTDRSTGLRGTEAFF. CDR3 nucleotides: TGTGCCACCACCGATCGATCGACAGGCCTAAGGGGCACTGAAGCTTTCTTT.

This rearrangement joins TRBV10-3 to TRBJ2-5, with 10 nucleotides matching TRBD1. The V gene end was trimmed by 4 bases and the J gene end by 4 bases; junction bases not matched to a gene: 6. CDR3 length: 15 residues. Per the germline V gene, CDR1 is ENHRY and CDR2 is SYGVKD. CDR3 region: CAISVGRQGAETQYF. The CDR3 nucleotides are TGTGCCATCAGTGTCGGGAGACAGGGGGCAGAGACCCAGTACTTC.

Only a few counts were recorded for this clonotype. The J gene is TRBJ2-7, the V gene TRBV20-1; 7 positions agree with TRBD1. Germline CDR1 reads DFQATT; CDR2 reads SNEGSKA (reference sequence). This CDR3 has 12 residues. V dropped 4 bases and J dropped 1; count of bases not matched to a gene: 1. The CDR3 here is CSATDRSYEQYF. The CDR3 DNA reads TGCAGTGCTACGGACAGGTCCTACGAGCAGTACTTC.

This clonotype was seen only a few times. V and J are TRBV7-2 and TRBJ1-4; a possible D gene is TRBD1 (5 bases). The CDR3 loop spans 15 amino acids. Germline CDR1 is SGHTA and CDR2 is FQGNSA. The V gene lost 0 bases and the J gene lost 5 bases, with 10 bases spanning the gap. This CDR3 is CASSLAGTYNEKLFF. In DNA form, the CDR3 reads TGTGCCAGCAGCTTAGCTGGGACGTACAATGAAAAACTGTTTTTT.